The rows below give T cell receptor beta chains drawn from one sample of a study of post-analysis software for immune sequencing data. From the PCR reads, TCRdb called clonotypes with MiXCR, one entry per CDR3 protein. The repertoire holds a few hundred thousand distinct CDR3 sequences, with around 34% as singletons. The sample was blood. The source of these receptors is a girl aged 2-17 years with multiple sclerosis. Both conserved end residues are trimmed from each CDR3. Each record gives: clone size, D gene, V gene, J gene, CDR3 protein. The D gene is left open where the match is weak. Clone size is stated in some rows and not others, as once, few, many or a class when expanded.

clone size: NA
D gene: TRBD1
V gene: TRBV3-1
J gene: TRBJ2-1
CDR3 protein: ASSHLDRGGDEQF

clone size: NA
D gene: TRBD1
V gene: TRBV24-1
J gene: TRBJ2-1
CDR3 protein: ATSDLSAGTGGGEQF

clone size: NA
D gene: NA
V gene: TRBV10-3
J gene: TRBJ2-2
CDR3 protein: AISAGELF

clone size: NA
D gene: NA
V gene: TRBV6-6
J gene: TRBJ2-7
CDR3 protein: ASRLGELEQY

clone size: NA
D gene: NA
V gene: TRBV28
J gene: TRBJ2-1
CDR3 protein: ASSLGGDRF

clone size: NA
D gene: NA
V gene: TRBV6-6
J gene: TRBJ1-2
CDR3 protein: ASSYLSGGYT

clone size: NA
D gene: TRBD2
V gene: TRBV5-1
J gene: TRBJ2-3
CDR3 protein: ASSPGRGSTDTQY

clone size: few
D gene: TRBD1
V gene: TRBV7-3
J gene: TRBJ2-3
CDR3 protein: ASSLGQGWREDTQY

clone size: NA
D gene: TRBD1
V gene: TRBV28
J gene: TRBJ2-2
CDR3 protein: ASSPGTGNTGELF

clone size: NA
D gene: TRBD2
V gene: TRBV12-3/TRBV12-4
J gene: TRBJ2-1
CDR3 protein: ASSPDGASGGASYNEQF

clone size: few
D gene: NA
V gene: TRBV7-9
J gene: TRBJ2-7
CDR3 protein: ASSPWGASYEQY

clone size: NA
D gene: NA
V gene: TRBV11-2
J gene: TRBJ2-7
CDR3 protein: ASSLDWEDGEQY

clone size: few
D gene: NA
V gene: TRBV10-3
J gene: TRBJ2-3
CDR3 protein: ATTGRTAGGTDTQY

clone size: NA
D gene: TRBD2
V gene: TRBV29-1
J gene: TRBJ2-5
CDR3 protein: SVEGGGWEETQY

clone size: few
D gene: TRBD1
V gene: TRBV20-1
J gene: TRBJ2-5
CDR3 protein: SAKTGGAGETQY

clone size: NA
D gene: NA
V gene: TRBV20-1
J gene: TRBJ1-2
CDR3 protein: SAETQSHYGYT

clone size: few
D gene: NA
V gene: TRBV5-1
J gene: TRBJ2-1
CDR3 protein: ASSTDNEQF

clone size: NA
D gene: TRBD1
V gene: TRBV5-5
J gene: TRBJ2-1
CDR3 protein: ASIRTGGYNEQF

clone size: NA
D gene: NA
V gene: TRBV29-1
J gene: TRBJ1-2
CDR3 protein: SAGDGGYT

clone size: NA
D gene: NA
V gene: TRBV20-1
J gene: TRBJ1-2
CDR3 protein: SARDLTVDSNYGYT

clone size: NA
D gene: NA
V gene: TRBV12-5
J gene: TRBJ2-1
CDR3 protein: ASGLRYNEQF

clone size: once
D gene: NA
V gene: TRBV20-1
J gene: TRBJ1-1
CDR3 protein: SARTALNTEAF

clone size: NA
D gene: NA
V gene: TRBV19
J gene: TRBJ1-5
CDR3 protein: ASMRIMGGNQPQH

clone size: NA
D gene: TRBD1
V gene: TRBV10-3
J gene: TRBJ2-7
CDR3 protein: AISATGQSYEQY

clone size: NA
D gene: TRBD1
V gene: TRBV12-3/TRBV12-4
J gene: TRBJ1-2
CDR3 protein: ASSRQGGIGYT

clone size: NA
D gene: NA
V gene: TRBV29-1
J gene: TRBJ2-1
CDR3 protein: SVEWGNEQF

clone size: NA
D gene: TRBD2
V gene: TRBV10-3
J gene: TRBJ2-7
CDR3 protein: ASSDLSGVDEQY

clone size: few
D gene: NA
V gene: TRBV4-1
J gene: TRBJ2-3
CDR3 protein: ASSQEGGTDTQY

clone size: once
D gene: NA
V gene: TRBV7-2
J gene: TRBJ1-4
CDR3 protein: ASSLVYNEKLF

clone size: NA
D gene: TRBD1
V gene: TRBV5-1
J gene: NA
CDR3 protein: ASKGTGDSVEQY

clone size: NA
D gene: NA
V gene: TRBV20-1
J gene: TRBJ2-5
CDR3 protein: SARALGRVRGTQY

clone size: NA
D gene: NA
V gene: TRBV6-6
J gene: TRBJ1-1
CDR3 protein: ASSPHTRVREAF

clone size: NA
D gene: NA
V gene: TRBV20-1
J gene: TRBJ1-1
CDR3 protein: SASVSPNTEAF

clone size: NA
D gene: TRBD2
V gene: TRBV14
J gene: TRBJ2-5
CDR3 protein: ASSQDRAGGRETQY

clone size: NA
D gene: TRBD2
V gene: TRBV18
J gene: TRBJ2-1
CDR3 protein: ASSPQRGGRSEQF

clone size: NA
D gene: NA
V gene: TRBV11-2
J gene: TRBJ1-1
CDR3 protein: ASSREGKGGTEAF

clone size: NA
D gene: NA
V gene: TRBV3-1
J gene: TRBJ1-1
CDR3 protein: ASSQDGSGTEAF

clone size: NA
D gene: TRBD1
V gene: TRBV29-1
J gene: TRBJ2-1
CDR3 protein: SVGTGGGIYNEQF

clone size: NA
D gene: NA
V gene: TRBV5-5
J gene: TRBJ1-1
CDR3 protein: ASSLVGNRAEAF

clone size: NA
D gene: TRBD2
V gene: TRBV10-3
J gene: TRBJ2-3
CDR3 protein: ANQRDNTDTQY

clone size: NA
D gene: TRBD1
V gene: TRBV5-5
J gene: TRBJ2-5
CDR3 protein: ASSSTRGHQETQY

clone size: few
D gene: TRBD1
V gene: TRBV15
J gene: TRBJ2-3
CDR3 protein: ATSREGTGVDTQY

clone size: NA
D gene: TRBD2
V gene: TRBV24-1
J gene: TRBJ2-5
CDR3 protein: ATSDGTSGPYQETQY

clone size: many
D gene: NA
V gene: TRBV5-6
J gene: TRBJ2-5
CDR3 protein: ASSLGVVQETQY

clone size: few
D gene: NA
V gene: TRBV6-5
J gene: TRBJ1-4
CDR3 protein: ASSYSGATNEKLF

clone size: NA
D gene: NA
V gene: TRBV20-1
J gene: TRBJ1-2
CDR3 protein: SSGNLNYGYT

clone size: few
D gene: TRBD2
V gene: TRBV2
J gene: TRBJ2-2
CDR3 protein: ASSRAGAVNTGELF

clone size: many
D gene: NA
V gene: TRBV29-1
J gene: TRBJ2-5
CDR3 protein: SVVLGETQY

clone size: many
D gene: NA
V gene: TRBV4-2
J gene: TRBJ2-3
CDR3 protein: ASSQNPGGGTDTQY